The rows below give T cell receptor beta chains drawn from one sample of a study of T-cell reconstitution after alpha-beta-depleted transplantation in children. TCRdb processed the PCR reads anew with MiXCR; each CDR3 protein has one entry. This repertoire shows about 580,000 distinct CDR3 sequences, about a quarter found once; its top ten account for 36%. Sample: PBMCs, taken before TCRalphabeta/CD19-depleted stem cell transplant. The receptors were gathered from a boy younger than two with Wiskott-Aldrich syndrome, due to receive a stem cell transplant. Both conserved end residues are part of each CDR3. Fields, in order: V gene, J gene, D gene, clone size, CDR3 protein, CDR3 DNA. D genes are given only for firm matches. Only some rows state a clone size, as once, few, many or a class for expanded clones.

TRBV5-6	TRBJ1-2	TRBD1	NA	CASSLFGQGKNYGYTF	TGTGCCAGCAGCTTATTCGGACAGGGGAAAAACTATGGCTACACCTTC
TRBV4-1	TRBJ2-3	NA	NA	CASSQLLAPTDTQYF	TGCGCCAGCAGCCAATTACTAGCACCCACAGATACGCAGTATTTT
TRBV30	TRBJ2-1	TRBD2	few	CAWTSGSSYNEQFF	TGTGCCTGGACTAGCGGGAGCTCCTACAATGAGCAGTTCTTC
TRBV6-2/TRBV6-3	TRBJ2-2	NA	NA	CASRQEGARGWRTGELFF	TGTGCCAGCAGGCAAGAGGGTGCCCGGGGATGGCGCACCGGGGAGCTGTTTTTT
TRBV24-1	TRBJ2-2	NA	NA	CATSDSGTPNTGELFF	TGTGCCACCAGTGATTCCGGGACTCCGAACACCGGGGAGCTGTTTTTT
TRBV20-1	TRBJ1-3	NA	few	CSALQRTGNTIYF	TGCAGTGCCCTACAGCGGACTGGAAACACCATATATTTT
TRBV5-1	TRBJ2-1	NA	many	CASSLAGNEQFF	TGCGCCAGCAGCTTGGCAGGCAATGAGCAGTTCTTC
TRBV12-3/TRBV12-4	TRBJ2-1	NA	NA	CASSWGNPLDEQFF	TGTGCCAGCAGTTGGGGTAATCCCCTCGATGAGCAGTTCTTC
TRBV7-2	TRBJ2-1	NA	NA	CASSRLQGLRTNEQFF	TGTGCCAGCAGCCGACTGCAAGGTCTGAGGACCAATGAGCAGTTCTTC
TRBV20-1	TRBJ2-7	NA	few	CSAAAQGHEQYF	TGCAGTGCGGCCGCGCAGGGTCACGAGCAGTACTTC
TRBV5-1	TRBJ2-7	TRBD2	NA	CASSLVSGGPYEQYF	TGCGCCAGCAGCTTGGTTTCGGGAGGGCCTTACGAGCAGTACTTC
TRBV27	TRBJ2-1	NA	NA	CASSPRGAYYNEQFF	TGTGCCAGCAGTCCGCGTGGAGCGTACTACAATGAGCAGTTCTTC
TRBV5-1	TRBJ2-1	TRBD2	few	CASSFGLAGDVEQFF	TGCGCCAGCAGCTTTGGTCTAGCGGGAGATGTTGAGCAGTTCTTC
TRBV6-1	TRBJ2-6	TRBD1	NA	CASTGKGTGISGANVLTF	TGTGCCAGCACCGGGAAGGGGACAGGGATCTCTGGGGCCAACGTCCTGACTTTC
TRBV5-1	TRBJ2-5	NA	NA	CASSFGQPEETQYF	TGCGCCAGCAGCTTTGGACAGCCCGAAGAGACCCAGTACTTC
TRBV20-1	TRBJ2-5	NA	NA	CSARDLRETQYF	TGCAGTGCTAGAGATCTCCGAGAGACCCAGTACTTC
TRBV7-2	TRBJ2-2	NA	few	CASSLFALWNTGELFF	TGTGCCAGCAGCTTATTCGCGCTGTGGAATACCGGGGAGCTGTTTTTT
TRBV20-1	TRBJ2-5	NA	NA	CSARDYRGVTQYF	TGCAGTGCTAGAGATTACCGGGGAGTGACCCAGTACTTC
TRBV7-8	TRBJ2-7	TRBD2	NA	CASTATSGSFNEQYF	TGTGCCAGCACCGCGACTAGCGGGAGTTTCAACGAGCAGTACTTC
TRBV5-1	TRBJ1-2	NA	NA	CASSFSTDSNRYGYTF	TGCGCCAGCAGCTTCTCGACAGATTCTAACCGGTATGGCTACACCTTC
TRBV27	TRBJ2-3	TRBD2	few	CASSLSRASGADTQYF	TGTGCCAGCAGTTTATCGCGGGCTAGCGGGGCAGATACGCAGTATTTT
TRBV5-6	TRBJ2-6	TRBD2	NA	CASSWGGVGANVLTF	TGTGCCAGCAGCTGGGGGGGAGTGGGGGCCAACGTCCTGACTTTC
TRBV20-1	TRBJ2-1	TRBD2	NA	CSAMSKAGGSYNEQFF	TGCAGTGCTATGTCCAAAGCGGGAGGGTCCTACAATGAGCAGTTCTTC
TRBV5-1	TRBJ2-2	NA	few	CASSFRGQTNTGELFF	TGCGCCAGCAGCTTCCGAGGACAGACCAACACCGGGGAGCTGTTTTTT
TRBV5-1	TRBJ2-1	TRBD1	few	CASSRDRGKGQFF	TGCGCCAGCAGCCGGGACAGGGGGAAGGGGCAGTTCTTC
TRBV20-1	TRBJ2-3	NA	NA	CSAKHSLYTQYF	TGCAGTGCGAAACACAGTCTTTATACGCAGTATTTT
TRBV6-5	TRBJ2-5	NA	NA	CASSYGAGPPQETQYF	TGTGCCAGCAGTTACGGGGCAGGGCCCCCCCAGGAGACCCAGTACTTC
TRBV2	TRBJ1-1	TRBD1	few	CASSTRDRGPAFF	TGTGCCAGCAGTACAAGGGACAGGGGGCCAGCTTTCTTT
TRBV7-2	TRBJ2-7	NA	NA	CASSLKGDGPYEQYF	TGTGCCAGCAGCTTAAAAGGAGACGGACCCTACGAGCAGTACTTC
TRBV19	TRBJ1-1	TRBD1	few	CASSMASGGEAFF	TGTGCCAGTAGTATGGCCTCAGGGGGCGAAGCTTTCTTT
TRBV10-3	TRBJ2-1	TRBD2	many	CAISESGDEQFF	TGTGCCATCAGTGAAAGCGGGGATGAGCAGTTCTTC
TRBV5-1	TRBJ2-3	NA	few	CASSLGSGLDTQYF	TGCGCCAGCAGCTTGGGTTCGGGACTAGATACGCAGTATTTT
TRBV24-1	TRBJ2-5	NA	NA	CATSGKGGTQETQYF	TGTGCCACCAGTGGAAAAGGGGGTACTCAAGAGACCCAGTACTTC
TRBV29-1	TRBJ2-2	TRBD2	few	CSVESGTSAFRNTGELFF	TGCAGCGTTGAATCTGGGACTAGTGCCTTTCGGAACACCGGGGAGCTGTTTTTT
TRBV28	TRBJ2-5	TRBD2	NA	CASSLELAGGPSF	TGTGCCAGCAGTTTGGAACTAGCGGGAGGCCCTTCCTTC
TRBV10-3	TRBJ2-1	TRBD2	few	CAISEGAGGNEQFF	TGTGCCATCAGTGAAGGAGCGGGAGGCAATGAGCAGTTCTTC
TRBV12-3/TRBV12-4	TRBJ2-7	NA	NA	CASSLSPAYEQYF	TGTGCCAGCAGTTTGTCACCTGCCTACGAGCAGTACTTC
TRBV7-9	TRBJ2-5	TRBD2	few	CASSVGLAGVRRETQYF	TGTGCCAGCAGCGTGGGACTAGCGGGAGTCCGCCGGGAGACCCAGTACTTC
TRBV9	TRBJ2-7	TRBD1	many	CASSEGQGVSYEQYF	TGTGCCAGCAGCGAAGGACAGGGGGTTTCCTACGAGCAGTACTTC
TRBV12-3/TRBV12-4	TRBJ2-7	NA	NA	CASSLEDSHYEQYF	TGTGCCAGCAGTTTAGAGGATAGTCACTACGAGCAGTACTTC
TRBV4-1	TRBJ1-4	NA	NA	CASSQPPVATNEKLFF	TGCGCCAGCAGCCAACCTCCCGTTGCAACTAATGAAAAACTGTTTTTT
TRBV7-2	TRBJ1-1	TRBD1	few	CASSHTGGEAFF	TGTGCCAGCAGCCACACAGGGGGTGAAGCTTTCTTT
TRBV10-3	TRBJ2-1	NA	NA	CAIREGLTQFNEQFF	TGTGCCATCAGGGAGGGACTGACCCAATTCAATGAGCAGTTCTTC
TRBV12-3/TRBV12-4	TRBJ2-3	TRBD2	few	CASSLRLLADSTDTQYF	TGTGCCAGCAGTTTGCGTCTCCTAGCGGATAGCACAGATACGCAGTATTTT
TRBV7-9	TRBJ2-1	TRBD2	NA	CASSLFIAGAYNEQFF	TGTGCCAGCAGCTTATTTATAGCGGGAGCCTACAATGAGCAGTTCTTC
TRBV2	TRBJ1-5	NA	NA	CTSCLARGGVTFRDQPQHF	TGTACCAGCTGTTTAGCCCGGGGAGGGGTCACCTTTAGAGATCAGCCCCAGCATTTT
TRBV4-1	TRBJ2-7	NA	few	CASSQDLTGRPYEQYF	TGCGCCAGCAGCCAAGATCTCACAGGGAGACCCTACGAGCAGTACTTC
TRBV10-3	TRBJ2-1	TRBD1	NA	CAISVAGGTRGNEQFF	TGTGCCATCAGTGTAGCAGGGGGTACTCGCGGCAATGAGCAGTTCTTC
TRBV7-9	TRBJ1-4	TRBD1	NA	CASSLVEGTAIEKLFF	TGTGCCAGCAGCTTAGTGGAGGGGACAGCAATTGAAAAACTGTTTTTT
TRBV20-1	TRBJ1-4	NA	few	CSARGSNEKLFF	TGCAGTGCTAGAGGATCTAATGAAAAACTGTTTTTT
TRBV7-3	TRBJ1-1	NA	few	CASSPNGSPNTEAFF	TGTGCCAGCAGCCCCAATGGGAGCCCGAACACTGAAGCTTTCTTT
TRBV24-1	TRBJ1-1	NA	NA	CATSGTGSNTEAFF	TGTGCCACCAGTGGCACAGGGTCCAACACTGAAGCTTTCTTT
TRBV6-1	TRBJ1-1	NA	once	CASRPGNTESFF	TGTGCCAGCAGACCAGGGAATACTGAATCTTTCTTT